Listed below are T cell receptor beta chains from one sample, sequenced in a study of T cell responses to AZD1222 COVID-19 vaccine. TCRdb keeps only in-frame clones here, not all; method: immunoSEQ multiplex PCR. The sample shows 65,000 to 100,000 clones, around 93% of them seen only once. The sequences come from peripheral blood, collected 28 days after the second AZD1222 dose. All receptors derive from an adult who received the AZD1222 COVID-19 vaccine. Each CDR3 is given with its conserved first and last residue. The order of the fields is J gene, V gene, clone size, D gene, CDR3 DNA, CDR3 protein. A D gene is named only where the DNA matches it firmly. Clone size appears in some rows only: once, few, many, or a class for an expanded clone.

J gene: TRBJ2-1; V gene: TRBV27; clone size: -; D gene: -; CDR3 DNA: TGTGCCAGCAGTTTAGACGGTCGCGGATTACTTGGAGAGCAGTTCTTC; CDR3 protein: CASSLDGRGLLGEQFF
J gene: TRBJ1-5; V gene: TRBV2; clone size: -; D gene: -; CDR3 DNA: TGTGCCAGCAACCTGTCGGGCAGGGATCAGCCCCAGCATTTT; CDR3 protein: CASNLSGRDQPQHF
J gene: TRBJ2-2; V gene: TRBV7-6; clone size: once; D gene: TRBD2; CDR3 DNA: TGTGCCAGCAGCTTAGCGAGCGGGAGAGGCGCCGGGGAGCTGTTTTTT; CDR3 protein: CASSLASGRGAGELFF
J gene: TRBJ2-7; V gene: TRBV27; clone size: -; D gene: TRBD1; CDR3 DNA: TGTGCCAGCAGTTTAAAGGGGGCCAGCGAGCAGTACTTC; CDR3 protein: CASSLKGASEQYF
J gene: TRBJ2-1; V gene: TRBV19; clone size: -; D gene: TRBD2; CDR3 DNA: TGTGCCAGTAGTATTTCTAGCGGGAGATTGGGCAATGAGCAGTTCTTC; CDR3 protein: CASSISSGRLGNEQFF
J gene: TRBJ2-6; V gene: TRBV7-9; clone size: -; D gene: -; CDR3 DNA: TGTGCCAGCGTATTAAACTCTGGGGCCAACGTCCTGACTTTC; CDR3 protein: CASVLNSGANVLTF
J gene: TRBJ2-7; V gene: TRBV9; clone size: -; D gene: -; CDR3 DNA: TGTGCCAGCAGCCCCCCGGATACATACGAGCAGTACTTC; CDR3 protein: CASSPPDTYEQYF
J gene: TRBJ2-3; V gene: TRBV10-3; clone size: -; D gene: TRBD2; CDR3 DNA: TGTGCCATCAGTGAGTCAAGCGGGAGGGCTGCCGATACGCAGTATTTT; CDR3 protein: CAISESSGRAADTQYF
J gene: TRBJ1-1; V gene: TRBV6-5; clone size: -; D gene: -; CDR3 DNA: TGTGCCACCACAAGGAACAGGAGGAACACTGAAGCTTTCTTT; CDR3 protein: CATTRNRRNTEAFF
J gene: TRBJ2-7; V gene: TRBV5-8; clone size: -; D gene: TRBD2; CDR3 DNA: TGTGCCAGCAGCTTGGAGGGATCAGGACTAGCGGGACCTCGGCAGTACTTC; CDR3 protein: CASSLEGSGLAGPRQYF
J gene: TRBJ1-4; V gene: TRBV9; clone size: once; D gene: -; CDR3 DNA: TGTGCCTATGGAAAACTGTTTTTT; CDR3 protein: CAYGKLFF
J gene: TRBJ2-2; V gene: TRBV11-2; clone size: -; D gene: -; CDR3 DNA: TGTGCCAGCAGCTTTCAAACTAGTGCCGGGGAGCTGTTTTTT; CDR3 protein: CASSFQTSAGELFF
J gene: TRBJ1-1; V gene: TRBV2; clone size: -; D gene: -; CDR3 DNA: TGTGCCAGCAGTGAGAGGTTTACTGAAGCTTTCTTT; CDR3 protein: CASSERFTEAFF
J gene: TRBJ1-1; V gene: TRBV19; clone size: once; D gene: -; CDR3 DNA: TGTGCCAGTAGTATAGCGCCGACAGTGAACACTGAAGCTTTCTTT; CDR3 protein: CASSIAPTVNTEAFF
J gene: TRBJ1-2; V gene: TRBV7-8; clone size: -; D gene: -; CDR3 DNA: TGTGCCAGCAGCTTAGGGGTGGGCTATGGCTACACCTTC; CDR3 protein: CASSLGVGYGYTF
J gene: TRBJ1-1; V gene: TRBV7-7; clone size: -; D gene: -; CDR3 DNA: TGTGCCAGCAGCTCATCGACAGCTATGAACACTGAAGCTTTCTTT; CDR3 protein: CASSSSTAMNTEAFF
J gene: TRBJ1-2; V gene: TRBV18; clone size: -; D gene: TRBD1; CDR3 DNA: TGTGCCAGCTCACCAGGGACAGGGGGGGACTATGGCTACACCTTC; CDR3 protein: CASSPGTGGDYGYTF
J gene: TRBJ1-5; V gene: TRBV19; clone size: -; D gene: -; CDR3 DNA: TGTGCCAGTAGTTTAGAGGCAGGCCGGGATCAGCCCCAGCATTTT; CDR3 protein: CASSLEAGRDQPQHF
J gene: TRBJ2-2; V gene: TRBV28; clone size: -; D gene: -; CDR3 DNA: TGTGCCAGCAGCTCTAGTAATGACGGGGAGCTGTTTTTT; CDR3 protein: CASSSSNDGELFF
J gene: TRBJ1-1; V gene: TRBV27; clone size: -; D gene: -; CDR3 DNA: TGTGCCAGCAGTTTCTCGGTTACAGGGAACACTGAAGCTTTCTTT; CDR3 protein: CASSFSVTGNTEAFF
J gene: TRBJ2-1; V gene: TRBV11-3; clone size: once; D gene: -; CDR3 DNA: TGTGCCAGCAGCTTAGGACTAGACATATACAATGAGCAGTTCTTC; CDR3 protein: CASSLGLDIYNEQFF
J gene: TRBJ2-3; V gene: TRBV7-2; clone size: -; D gene: TRBD1; CDR3 DNA: TGTGCCAGCAGCCCTGACAGGGTAAGCACAGATACGCAGTATTTT; CDR3 protein: CASSPDRVSTDTQYF
J gene: TRBJ1-5; V gene: TRBV19; clone size: -; D gene: -; CDR3 DNA: TGTGCCAGCTCAGGTTGGGGGCCCCAGCATTTT; CDR3 protein: CASSGWGPQHF
J gene: TRBJ1-5; V gene: TRBV28; clone size: -; D gene: -; CDR3 DNA: TGTGCCAGCAGTTTCCTATCCTTCCGACAAGTACGTGAAGGACAGCCCCAGCATTTT; CDR3 protein: CASSFLSFRQVREGQPQHF
J gene: TRBJ2-7; V gene: TRBV6-5; clone size: -; D gene: -; CDR3 DNA: TGTGCCAGCAGTTACTCTTATGCAGGGGAAAACGAGCAGTACTTC; CDR3 protein: CASSYSYAGENEQYF
J gene: TRBJ2-7; V gene: TRBV13; clone size: -; D gene: -; CDR3 DNA: TGTGCCAGCAGCTTAGCCTGGCGGGGCCGGTACGAGCAGTACTTC; CDR3 protein: CASSLAWRGRYEQYF
J gene: TRBJ2-2; V gene: TRBV30; clone size: once; D gene: -; CDR3 DNA: TGTGCCTGGTCGGATTCGAACACCGGGGAGCTGTTTTTT; CDR3 protein: CAWSDSNTGELFF
J gene: TRBJ1-1; V gene: TRBV14; clone size: -; D gene: -; CDR3 DNA: TGTGCCAGCAGCCAAATTGCTGAAGCTTTCTTT; CDR3 protein: CASSQIAEAFF
J gene: TRBJ1-4; V gene: TRBV6-2/TRBV6-3; clone size: -; D gene: -; CDR3 DNA: TGTGCCAGCAGCTCCTGGGAAGTCTGGGGTGAAAAACTGTTTTTT; CDR3 protein: CASSSWEVWGEKLFF
J gene: TRBJ1-2; V gene: TRBV7-9; clone size: -; D gene: TRBD1; CDR3 DNA: TGTGCCAGCAGCCCGACAGGGTACTATGGCTACACCTTC; CDR3 protein: CASSPTGYYGYTF
J gene: TRBJ1-2; V gene: TRBV20-1; clone size: -; D gene: -; CDR3 DNA: TGCAGTGCTAGTGATGGGGCTGAAGGCTACACCTTC; CDR3 protein: CSASDGAEGYTF
J gene: TRBJ1-6; V gene: TRBV6-5; clone size: -; D gene: -; CDR3 DNA: TGTGCCAGCAGCAGCCTAGGGTCACCCCTCCACTTT; CDR3 protein: CASSSLGSPLHF
J gene: TRBJ1-3; V gene: TRBV9; clone size: -; D gene: -; CDR3 DNA: TGTGCCAGCAGCGAGGCAGGCCGAGGAGGAAACGCCATATATTTT; CDR3 protein: CASSEAGRGGNAIYF
J gene: TRBJ1-2; V gene: TRBV30; clone size: -; D gene: -; CDR3 DNA: TGTGCCTGGAAGTCAGCCAAATATGGCTACACCTTC; CDR3 protein: CAWKSAKYGYTF
J gene: TRBJ2-5; V gene: TRBV5-4; clone size: -; D gene: TRBD2; CDR3 DNA: TGTGCCAGCAGCTTGGCTGGGACTAGCGGGATCCTTGGAGGAATGGAGACCCAGTACTTC; CDR3 protein: CASSLAGTSGILGGMETQYF
J gene: TRBJ2-3; V gene: TRBV29-1; clone size: -; D gene: TRBD2; CDR3 DNA: TGCAGCGTGGGAGACCCAGCGGGAGGGAGCACAGATACGCAGTATTTT; CDR3 protein: CSVGDPAGGSTDTQYF
J gene: TRBJ2-2; V gene: TRBV29-1; clone size: -; D gene: TRBD2; CDR3 DNA: TGCAGCGCGACGACGGGAGGCACCGGGGAGCTGTTTTTT; CDR3 protein: CSATTGGTGELFF
J gene: TRBJ1-2; V gene: TRBV28; clone size: -; D gene: -; CDR3 DNA: TGTGCCAGCAGTCGGCCAGGGGACTATGGCTACACCTTC; CDR3 protein: CASSRPGDYGYTF
J gene: TRBJ1-1; V gene: TRBV11-2; clone size: -; D gene: TRBD1; CDR3 DNA: TGTGCCAGCAGCCCAAAGACAGGGGGGTGGACTGAAGCTTTCTTT; CDR3 protein: CASSPKTGGWTEAFF
J gene: TRBJ1-5; V gene: TRBV19; clone size: -; D gene: -; CDR3 DNA: TGTGCCAGTACCATGGGTGGCAGAGGGGGTCAGCCCCAGCATTTT; CDR3 protein: CASTMGGRGGQPQHF
J gene: TRBJ2-5; V gene: TRBV6-5; clone size: -; D gene: TRBD2; CDR3 DNA: TGTGCCAGCAGAGCGGCGGGGGGGACCCAGTACTTC; CDR3 protein: CASRAAGGTQYF
J gene: TRBJ2-7; V gene: TRBV19; clone size: -; D gene: TRBD1; CDR3 DNA: TGTGCCAGTAGTATTCGGGGACAGGGTATCTACGAGCAGTACTTC; CDR3 protein: CASSIRGQGIYEQYF
J gene: TRBJ2-5; V gene: TRBV5-5; clone size: -; D gene: TRBD2; CDR3 DNA: TGTGCCAGCACCGGGACTAGCGGAGAGACCCAGTACTTC; CDR3 protein: CASTGTSGETQYF
J gene: TRBJ2-5; V gene: TRBV7-2; clone size: -; D gene: -; CDR3 DNA: TGTGCCAGCAGCCCAACCCTAGTAACCCAGGCCCAGTACTTC; CDR3 protein: CASSPTLVTQAQYF
J gene: TRBJ2-7; V gene: TRBV25-1; clone size: few; D gene: -; CDR3 DNA: TGTGCCAGCAGTGATTTCACAGGGGAGGCGTACGAGCAGTACTTC; CDR3 protein: CASSDFTGEAYEQYF
J gene: TRBJ2-7; V gene: TRBV27; clone size: once; D gene: -; CDR3 DNA: TGTGCCAGCAGCCCAAGAGGGGCCTACGAGCAGTACTTC; CDR3 protein: CASSPRGAYEQYF
J gene: TRBJ1-6; V gene: TRBV5-4; clone size: -; D gene: -; CDR3 DNA: TGTGCCAGCAGCTTGGAGGGGGGTAATTCACCCCTCCACTTT; CDR3 protein: CASSLEGGNSPLHF
J gene: TRBJ1-2; V gene: TRBV30; clone size: -; D gene: -; CDR3 DNA: TGTGCCTGGAGTGTGATAAACTATGGCTACACCTTC; CDR3 protein: CAWSVINYGYTF
J gene: TRBJ2-7; V gene: TRBV4-1; clone size: -; D gene: TRBD2; CDR3 DNA: TGCGCCAGCAGCCTTCTTGTGGGACTAGCGGGAGGAAGCTCCTACGAGCAGTACTTC; CDR3 protein: CASSLLVGLAGGSSYEQYF
J gene: TRBJ2-2; V gene: TRBV6-2/TRBV6-3; clone size: -; D gene: TRBD1; CDR3 DNA: TGTGCCAGCAGCCCACGCCGGGACAGGGTACGCACCGGGGAGCTGTTTTTT; CDR3 protein: CASSPRRDRVRTGELFF
J gene: TRBJ1-1; V gene: TRBV7-9; clone size: -; D gene: -; CDR3 DNA: TGTGCCAGCAGCTTACAGCAGGGCGCTGAAGCTTTCTTT; CDR3 protein: CASSLQQGAEAFF
J gene: TRBJ2-1; V gene: TRBV27; clone size: -; D gene: -; CDR3 DNA: TGTGCCAGCAGTTTACGGAGCTCCTACAATGAGCAGTTCTTC; CDR3 protein: CASSLRSSYNEQFF
J gene: TRBJ1-1; V gene: TRBV3-1/TRBV3-2; clone size: -; D gene: -; CDR3 DNA: TGTGCCAGCAGCCAACTGGGGAACACTGAAGCTTTCTTT; CDR3 protein: CASSQLGNTEAFF
J gene: TRBJ2-7; V gene: TRBV10-3; clone size: -; D gene: -; CDR3 DNA: TGTGCCACTAATAGTGGGCCCTCCTACGAGCAGTACTTC; CDR3 protein: CATNSGPSYEQYF
J gene: TRBJ2-1; V gene: TRBV30; clone size: -; D gene: -; CDR3 DNA: TGTGCCTGGAGTAGATACAGCTCCTACAATGAGCAGTTCTTC; CDR3 protein: CAWSRYSSYNEQFF
J gene: TRBJ2-2; V gene: TRBV5-6; clone size: once; D gene: TRBD1; CDR3 DNA: TGTGCCAGCAGCTTGCGGTACAGGGGAATCGACGGGGAGCTGTTTTTT; CDR3 protein: CASSLRYRGIDGELFF
J gene: TRBJ2-1; V gene: TRBV10-3; clone size: once; D gene: -; CDR3 DNA: TGTGCCATCGCGTCCGGAGTTTCCTACAATGAGCAGTTCTTC; CDR3 protein: CAIASGVSYNEQFF
J gene: TRBJ2-3; V gene: TRBV6-5; clone size: -; D gene: -; CDR3 DNA: TGTGCCAGCTGGGAGCCTTTAGCTGGGACAGATACGCAGTATTTT; CDR3 protein: CASWEPLAGTDTQYF